The 23 T cell receptor beta chains below were found in one sample sequenced in a study of human T cells and chemical hapten exposure (dated by TCRdb to the early 2020s). During library preparation, unique molecular identifiers were attached to individual cDNA molecules so that TCRs could be counted in a quantitative, reproducible way. The public reads were quality trimmed at Q25 with fastp and then assembled into clones with MiXCR by TCRdb, keeping productive beta chains. Here each entry gathers all rows of one CDR3 protein and keeps the most common genes and DNA. The sample yields around 1,700 distinct CDR3 sequences; 53% were counted once. The ten largest clones take up about 4% of the sample. The sample's treatment or condition label, in plain terms: therapeutic diphenylcyclopropenone sensitization with weekly scalp DPC. The starting material was whole blood, obtained before DPC sensitization or 2, 6, or about 24 weeks after (not recorded which). The receptors stem from an adult with alopecia areata. Some clones in this sample may be carry-over from other donors' samples. This table probably holds off-target reads from a library built for another chain.

V is TRBV28 and J is TRBJ2-3; D unresolved. Germline V gene sequence: CDR1 MDHEN, CDR2 SYDVKM. Trimming cost V 4 bases and J 6 bases, with 8 bases left between them. The CDR3 consists of 12 residues. CDR3 nucleotides: TGTGCCAGCAGTTCCAACATGGATACGCAGTATTTT. Its protein product is CASSSNMDTQYF. Full variable domain (outside the CDR3, taken from reference TRBV28 and TRBJ2-3): DVKVTQSSRYLVKRTGEKVFLECVQDMDHENMFWYRQDPGLGLRLIYFSYDVKMKEKGDIPEGYSVSREKKERFSLILESASTNQTSMYLCASSSNMDTQYFGPGTRLTVL.

This clonotype was seen only a few times. The chain links TRBV7-6 to TRBJ2-6; possibly TRBD1 for D (5 bases). The CDR3 has 16 amino acids. Germline CDR1 SGHVS, CDR2 FNYEAQ. V gave up 0 bases and J gave up 1 base, with 7 bases separating them. This chain's CDR3 is CASSLAPGSGANVLTF. Written as DNA, the CDR3 is TGTGCCAGCAGCTTAGCACCAGGGTCTGGGGCCAACGTCCTGACTTTC.

CDR3 in amino acids: CAPSGPGNEQFF. The CDR3, as DNA: TGTGCCCCCTCTGGACCTGGGAATGAGCAGTTCTTC. The chain uses TRBV7-9 and TRBJ2-1, with D hard to call. The germline V and J ends were trimmed by 11 bases and 7 bases, with 15 bases remaining between them. Looked up from germline, CDR1 is SEHNR and CDR2 is FQNEAQ (reference sequence). The CDR3 length is 12 residues.

J is TRBJ2-1 and V is TRBV10-2; D is undetermined. V shed 2 bases and J shed 2 bases, with 10 bases lying between them. Per germline, CDR1 WSHSY and CDR2 SAAADI. The CDR3 has 15 residues. This CDR3 is CASSEEIPAYNEQFF. CDR3 nucleotide sequence: TGCGCCAGCAGTGAGGAAATCCCAGCCTACAATGAGCAGTTCTTC.

As concerns this clonotype: Germline is not matched at one junction end, which may reflect a read error. The CDR3 DNA reads TGTGCTAGCAGCCCCGGTCGCGTTGTAAAAGAGACCCAGTACTTC. Translation gives CASSPGRVVKETQYF. This chain uses TRBV7-7 with TRBJ2-5; D ambiguous. Germline V gives CDR1 SSHAT, CDR2 FNYEAQ (reference sequence). The length of the CDR3 is 15 residues.

In nucleotides, the CDR3 is TGCAGTGCTACCCCCCAGGTCTCTGGGGCCAACGTCCTGACTTTC. Its translation is CSATPQVSGANVLTF. The V gene is TRBV20-1, the J gene TRBJ2-6; D remains unclear. Trimming pared 4 bases from V and 0 bases from J, leaving 10 bases between. CDR3 length: 15 amino acids. Germline CDR1 is DFQATT and CDR2 is SNEGSKA (reference sequence).

This chain uses TRBV6-4 with TRBJ1-1; D not resolved. The germline gives CDR1 MRHNA, CDR2 SNTAGT. The ends were cut back, 2 bases at V and 1 base at J, with 5 bases in the middle. This CDR3 has 13 amino acids. The CDR3 bases are TGTGCCAGCAGTGACCATGAGAACACTGAAGCTTTCTTT. Residues: CASSDHENTEAFF.

J is TRBJ2-3 and V is TRBV29-1, with D possibly being TRBD2 (6 bases). Trimming left V 5 bases short and J 4 bases short, with 13 bases between. In germline, CDR1 is SQVTM, CDR2 ANQGSEA. CDR3 length: 13 residues. DNA for the CDR3: TGCAGCGTTTTAATGGGGGGTCCAGATACGCAGTATTTT. Residues: CSVLMGGPDTQYF.

This sequence joins TRBV5-5 and TRBJ1-5; a possible D gene is TRBD1 (5 bases). Between the trimmed V and J ends, which lost 0 bases and 7 bases, there was a span of 11 bases. Germline V gives CDR1 SGHKS, CDR2 YYEKEE (reference sequence). This CDR3 region has 14 residues. Here the CDR3 reads CASSLVWGKQPQHF. CDR3 nucleotide sequence: TGTGCCAGCAGCTTGGTATGGGGGAAACAGCCCCAGCATTTT.

V gene TRBV2 combines with J gene TRBJ2-3; possible D gene TRBD2, 7 bases. V lost 2 bases to trimming and J lost 2 bases, with 11 bases between them. Germline V gene data show CDR1 as SNHLY and CDR2 as FYNNEI. The CDR3 consists of 15 residues. In nucleotides, the CDR3 is TGTGCCAGCAGTGAAAGGGGGGGATCCACAGATACGCAGTATTTT. This encodes CASSERGGSTDTQYF.

V gene TRBV7-2 combines with J gene TRBJ2-1; D is ambiguous. This CDR3 has 14 amino acids. Per the germline V gene, CDR1 is SGHTA and CDR2 is FQGNSA. Trimming removed 1 base from V and 7 bases from J, with 11 bases in between. The CDR3 sequence is CASSLVVGWNEQFF. In nucleotides, the CDR3 is TGTGCCAGCAGCTTAGTGGTAGGGTGGAATGAGCAGTTCTTC.

The gene calls are TRBV12-3 or TRBV12-4 and TRBJ1-6; D unresolved. With 4 bases removed from V and 7 bases from J, the gap between germline ends came to 8 bases. This CDR3 is 13 amino acids long. The CDR3 DNA sequence: TGTGCCAGCAGTTCCCAAGGAAATTCACCCCTCCACTTT. As protein: CASSSQGNSPLHF.

This sequence joins TRBV11-2 and TRBJ2-4; 8 nucleotides agree with TRBD2. V trimming: 3 bases; J trimming: 8 bases; junction bases outside the gene matches: 3. The CDR3 has 13 amino acids. Germline-derived CDR1 and CDR2 are SGHAT and FQNNGV. The CDR3 sequence: CASSLGLGDIQYF. The CDR3, as DNA: TGTGCCAGCAGCTTGGGACTAGGAGACATTCAGTACTTC.

This clonotype has a handful of counts. The gene calls are TRBV28 and TRBJ2-7; no firm D call. Germline V gene lookup returns CDR1 MDHEN and CDR2 SYDVKM. CDR3 length: 12 amino acids. V shed 5 bases and J shed 3 bases, with 8 bases lying between them. The DNA of the CDR3 is TGTGCCAGCAGTCTCACGGGCTACGAGCAGTACTTC. It encodes CASSLTGYEQYF.

The CDR3 DNA reads as TGTGCCAGCAGCACCGATAGGGGCCCCTACGAGCAGTACTTC. This translates into CASSTDRGPYEQYF. This rearrangement joins TRBV7-2 to TRBJ2-7; perhaps TRBD1 as D (5 bases). Germline V gene data show CDR1 as SGHTA and CDR2 as FQGNSA. Trimming pared 5 bases from V and 2 bases from J, leaving 13 bases between. The CDR3 has 14 amino acids.

The chain recombines TRBV2 with TRBJ2-7; D unclear. Trimming left V 2 bases short and J 5 bases short, with 4 bases between. The CDR3 is made up of 11 amino acids. The germline V gene has CDR1 SNHLY and CDR2 FYNNEI. The CDR3 nucleotides read TGTGCCAGCAGTGAATCCCACGAGCAGTACTTC. Translating it yields CASSESHEQYF.

The J gene is TRBJ2-7, the V gene TRBV5-1, with D tentatively TRBD2 (5 bases). Trimming left V 0 bases short and J 6 bases short, with 10 bases between. CDR1 is SGHRS and CDR2 is YFSETQ in the germline V gene. This CDR3 comprises 13 residues. The CDR3 bases are TGCGCCAGCAGCTTGGTAGGTCGGGGCGAGCAGTACTTC. Translation gives CASSLVGRGEQYF.

The chain has TRBV6-5 and TRBJ1-1; 7 bases fit TRBD1. The CDR3 is 14 residues long. Per germline, CDR1 MNHEY and CDR2 SVGAGI. The V and J ends lost 6 bases and 4 bases, in that order; junction bases with no gene match: 8. CDR3 residues: CASRQTGSITEAFF. For the CDR3, the DNA is TGTGCCAGCAGACAGACAGGGTCGATCACTGAAGCTTTCTTT.

V is TRBV7-8 and J is TRBJ2-7; TRBD1 matches at 8 bases. Trimming removed 5 bases from V and 2 bases from J; junction bases left unmatched: 2. The CDR3 loop spans 13 amino acids. CDR1 is SGHVS, CDR2 FQNEAQ, per germline. The CDR3 nucleotides are TGTGCCAGCAGCGTGGACAGGGCCTACGAGCAGTACTTC. It yields the protein CASSVDRAYEQYF.

The chain has TRBV18 and TRBJ2-3; 8 positions match TRBD1. V lost 3 bases, J lost 2 bases, and 13 bases stayed unmatched. There are 18 residues in the CDR3. Germline V gives CDR1 KGHSH, CDR2 LQKENI. The CDR3 nucleotides are TGTGCCAGCTCACCGGTACCGGGACAGGTGGTTATCACAGATACGCAGTATTTT. It yields the protein CASSPVPGQVVITDTQYF.

The genes are TRBV10-3 and TRBJ2-1; tentative D call: TRBD1 (6 bases). CDR1 ENHRY and CDR2 SYGVKD come from the germline V gene. V was pared by 0 bases and J by 16 bases, with 19 bases between. CDR3 length: 14 amino acids. In DNA, the CDR3 is TGTGCCATCAGTGAGTCGGGTCTCCGGACAGAACAATTCTTC. Residues: CAISESGLRTEQFF.

This clonotype appeared a single time. This chain uses TRBV6-5 with TRBJ2-2; 10 bases align to TRBD1. V gave up 6 bases and J gave up 2 bases; unmatched junction bases: 3. Germline lookup yields CDR1 MNHEY and CDR2 SVGAGI. The CDR3 loop spans 15 amino acids. In DNA form, the CDR3 reads TGTGCCAGCAGCACGACAGGGGGCAACACCGGGGAGCTGTTTTTT. Translated, it gives CASSTTGGNTGELFF.

The chain carries TRBV18 and TRBJ1-2; D might be TRBD1 (5 bases). Germline V CDR1 and CDR2: KGHSH, LQKENI. This CDR3 region has 16 residues. Between the trimmed V and J ends, which lost 3 bases and 0 bases, there was a span of 14 bases. The CDR3 loop is CASSPDSAWANYGYTF. The CDR3 DNA reads TGTGCCAGCTCACCCGACAGTGCCTGGGCTAACTATGGCTACACCTTC.